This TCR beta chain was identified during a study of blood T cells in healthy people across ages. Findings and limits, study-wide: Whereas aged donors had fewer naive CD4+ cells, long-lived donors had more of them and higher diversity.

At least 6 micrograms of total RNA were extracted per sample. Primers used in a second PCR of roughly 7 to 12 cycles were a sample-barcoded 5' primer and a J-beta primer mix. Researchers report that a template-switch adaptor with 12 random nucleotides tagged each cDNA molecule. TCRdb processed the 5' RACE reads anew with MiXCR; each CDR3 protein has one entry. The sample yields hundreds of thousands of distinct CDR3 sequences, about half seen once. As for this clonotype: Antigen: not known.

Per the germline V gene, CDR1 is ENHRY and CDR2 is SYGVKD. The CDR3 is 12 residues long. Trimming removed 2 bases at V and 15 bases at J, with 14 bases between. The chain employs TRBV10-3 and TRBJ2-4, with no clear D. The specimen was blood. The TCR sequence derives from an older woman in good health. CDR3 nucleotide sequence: TGTGCCATCAGTGAGACAGAGAGCCCTTCGTACTTC. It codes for CAISETESPSYF.